Each of the 29 T cell receptor beta chains below was sequenced from the same sample in a study of shared clonotypes between healthy human individuals. Libraries were prepared by immunoSEQ multiplex PCR; TCRdb keeps only in-frame clonotypes and omits some of them. In the table there are about 2.4 million clones, roughly 93% of which are singletons. Input material: naive CD4+ T cells from PBMCs. Subset described: CD45RA+ positively selected. The receptors here all came from a man younger than 35 in good health. Some clones in this sample may be carry-over from other donors' samples.

This rearrangement joins TRBV25-1 to TRBJ2-7; D gene unclear. The CDR3 contains 11 residues. V was trimmed by 4 bases and J by 3 bases, leaving 4 bases between them. The germline gives CDR1 MGHDK, CDR2 SYGVNS. The CDR3: CASSVNYEQYF. CDR3 in DNA: TGTGCCAGCAGTGTTAACTACGAGCAGTACTTC.

On this clone itself: Other DNA sequences in this specimen translate into the identical CDR3. V is TRBV2 and J is TRBJ1-1; D is possibly TRBD1 (5 bases). Germline-derived CDR1 and CDR2 are SNHLY and FYNNEI. V was trimmed by 3 bases and J by 4 bases, leaving 9 bases between them. The CDR3 totals 13 residues. The CDR3 here is CASSDRGLTEAFF. The CDR3 coding sequence is TGTGCCAGCAGTGATCGGGGCCTCACTGAAGCTTTCTTT.

J is TRBJ1-2 and V is TRBV2; TRBD1 aligns across 7 bases. The trim removed 8 bases at V and 5 bases at J, leaving 5 bases unmatched. This CDR3 has 12 residues. Looked up from germline, CDR1 is SNHLY and CDR2 is FYNNEI. CDR3 in amino acids: CASDREPYGYTF. The CDR3 DNA reads as TGTGCCAGCGACAGGGAACCGTATGGCTACACCTTC.

This clone was recorded once. The chain has TRBV5-4 and TRBJ1-1, with 7 positions matching TRBD1. The CDR3 spans 15 residues. The V gene end was trimmed by 3 bases and the J gene end by 3 bases; junction bases not matched to a gene: 8. Germline V lookup: CDR1 SGHNT, CDR2 YYREEE (reference sequence). The DNA of the CDR3 is TGTGCCAGCAGCTCGAAGGCCACAGGGGACACTGAAGCTTTCTTT. Its protein product is CASSSKATGDTEAFF.

V and J are TRBV27 and TRBJ1-3; 10 nucleotides agree with TRBD1. Trimming at V came to 4 bases and at J to 4 bases, leaving 4 bases not matched to a gene. Germline CDR1 is MNHEY and CDR2 is SMNVEV (reference sequence). The CDR3 totals 15 residues. This chain's CDR3 is CASSSDRGHGNTIYF. The CDR3 nucleotides are TGTGCCAGCAGTTCTGACAGGGGGCACGGAAACACCATATATTTT.

The chain joins TRBV19 to TRBJ1-2, with TRBD1 matching 7 bases. CDR3 length: 12 amino acids. The germline V gene has CDR1 LNHDA and CDR2 SQIVND (reference sequence). The trim removed 11 bases at V and 2 bases at J, leaving 5 bases unmatched. The CDR3 nucleotides are TGTGCCGTCAAGACAGGGAACTATGGCTACACCTTC. This gives the protein CAVKTGNYGYTF.

This clone was recorded only once. The chain couples TRBV7-9 to TRBJ1-1, with D perhaps matching TRBD1 (5 bases). Germline values: CDR1 SEHNR, CDR2 FQNEAQ (reference sequence). V was shortened by 1 base and J by 4 bases, with 10 bases between the two germline ends. The CDR3 has 14 amino acids. The CDR3: CASSLVRDVTEAFF. Here the CDR3 DNA reads TGTGCCAGCAGCTTAGTCCGGGACGTCACTGAAGCTTTCTTT.

CDR3 in amino acids: CASSEGSDSFFFYEQYF. The CDR3 DNA reads TGTGCCAGCAGTGAGGGGTCGGACAGTTTTTTCTTCTACGAGCAGTACTTC. This chain uses TRBV2 with TRBJ2-7, with D possibly TRBD1 on 6 matching bases. Deletions cut 3 bases from V and 3 bases from J, with 21 bases between. The CDR3 loop spans 17 amino acids. Germline V CDR1 and CDR2: SNHLY, FYNNEI.

The chain joins TRBV5-8 to TRBJ1-4; TRBD1 is a possible D gene (5 bases). Per germline, CDR1 SGHTS and CDR2 YDEGEE. With 2 bases removed from V and 8 bases from J, the gap between germline ends came to 13 bases. The CDR3 consists of 14 residues. CDR3 sequence: CASSFGQGFEKLFF. In DNA form, the CDR3 reads TGTGCCAGCAGCTTCGGGCAGGGTTTCGAAAAACTGTTTTTT.

This clone showed up just once. At the DNA level, this CDR3 is encoded by other sequences in the same sample as well. The CDR3 bases are TGTGCCAGCTCACCGCAAGGCAACTCCTACGAGCAGTACTTC. Encoded protein: CASSPQGNSYEQYF. The rearrangement joins TRBV18 to TRBJ2-7; D is uncertain. The CDR3 is 14 residues long. Trimming cost V 3 bases and J 0 bases, with 9 bases left between them. Germline CDR1 and CDR2: KGHSH and LQKENI.

The rearrangement links TRBV19 to TRBJ2-7; TRBD2 matches at 9 bases. Looked up from germline, CDR1 is LNHDA and CDR2 is SQIVND (reference sequence). V lost 8 bases and J lost 8; bases outside the gene matches: 10. This CDR3 spans 13 amino acids. The CDR3 is CASGSGSGSKQYF. In DNA form, the CDR3 reads TGTGCCAGTGGTAGCGGGAGTGGAAGTAAGCAGTACTTC.

The chain employs TRBV9 and TRBJ1-3; 7 bases are shared with TRBD1. This CDR3 comprises 18 residues. Germline CDR1 reads SGDLS; CDR2 reads YYNGEE. With V trimmed by 1 base and J by 0 bases, 10 bases remained unmatched. The CDR3 region has the DNA TGTGCCAGCAGCGTACAGGCCGGGACAGCGGCCTCTGGAAACACCATATATTTT. This encodes CASSVQAGTAASGNTIYF.

A note on this clone: The sample carries other DNA sequences with the same CDR3. CDR3 coding DNA: TGTGCCAGCAGTCTGGGGGGGAGTGAGCAGTTCTTC. Translating gives CASSLGGSEQFF. V and J are TRBV28 and TRBJ2-1; 7 bases are a match to TRBD2. The CDR3 extends over 12 amino acids. Germline assignment: CDR1 MDHEN and CDR2 SYDVKM. The V gene end was trimmed by 5 bases and the J gene end by 9 bases; junction bases not matched to a gene: 4.

The chain employs TRBV7-9 and TRBJ1-5; D is uncertain. In germline, CDR1 is SEHNR, CDR2 FQNEAQ (reference sequence). V was clipped by 6 bases and J by 6 bases, with 9 bases between them. This CDR3 comprises 12 residues. Written as DNA, the CDR3 is TGTGCCAGCAGTTACGTAGGTCAGCCCCAGCATTTT. Its translation: CASSYVGQPQHF.

The rearrangement uses TRBV10-3 and TRBJ2-2; D remains unclear. This CDR3 contains 14 residues. Germline CDR1 ENHRY, CDR2 SYGVKD. The V and J ends lost 4 bases and 2 bases respectively, with 8 bases between them. The CDR3 spells CAISGLGNTGELFF. The CDR3 nucleotides read TGTGCCATCAGTGGCTTGGGAAACACCGGGGAGCTGTTTTTT.

The sample holds one count of this clone. The J gene is TRBJ2-1, the V gene TRBV30; no clear D gene. Germline lookup yields CDR1 GTSNPN and CDR2 SVGIG (reference sequence). This CDR3 has 14 residues. The V end lost 1 base, the J end lost 0 bases, and 7 bases lay between the germline ends. CDR3: CAWSGLPSYNEQFF. CDR3 in DNA: TGTGCCTGGAGTGGCCTCCCCTCCTACAATGAGCAGTTCTTC.

The chain carries TRBV30 and TRBJ2-7; 7 bases fit TRBD2. Trimming cost V 2 bases and J 0 bases; bases outside gene matches: 10. The CDR3 loop spans 16 amino acids. CDR1 and CDR2 from the germline V gene are GTSNPN and SVGIG (reference sequence). CDR3 residues: CAWSRPSLAVSYEQYF. CDR3 sequence (DNA): TGTGCCTGGAGTCGACCGTCCCTAGCGGTCTCCTACGAGCAGTACTTC.

The chain has TRBV7-9 and TRBJ2-7, with TRBD1 matching 10 bases. The CDR3 loop spans 16 amino acids. Germline V gene sequence: CDR1 SEHNR, CDR2 FQNEAQ (reference sequence). V gave up 5 bases and J gave up 2 bases; unmatched junction bases: 9. CDR3 residues: CASSGEGTGATYEQYF. DNA of the CDR3: TGTGCCAGCAGCGGTGAGGGGACAGGGGCTACCTACGAGCAGTACTTC.

The chain employs TRBV19 and TRBJ1-2, with a weak D call TRBD1 (5 bases). The CDR3 consists of 13 residues. CDR1 LNHDA and CDR2 SQIVND come from the germline V gene (reference sequence). Trimming left V 4 bases short and J 2 bases short, with 8 bases between. CDR3 DNA sequence: TGTGCCAGTAGTAGACAGAACAACTATGGCTACACCTTC. It codes for CASSRQNNYGYTF.

A single count supports this clone. V gene TRBV28 combines with J gene TRBJ2-3; the D gene could be TRBD1 or TRBD2 (7 bases each). This CDR3 has 16 amino acids. V was trimmed by 5 bases and J by 6 bases, leaving 21 bases between them. Germline V CDR1 and CDR2: MDHEN, SYDVKM. For the CDR3, the DNA is TGTGCCAGCAGTCCCAGACAGGGAGGGCTTTTGGATACGCAGTATTTT. Its protein is CASSPRQGGLLDTQYF.

V gene TRBV7-3 combines with J gene TRBJ2-2, with D maybe TRBD1 (7 bases). Germline lookup yields CDR1 SGHTA and CDR2 FQGTGA. With 0 bases removed from V and 4 bases from J, the gap between germline ends came to 12 bases. This CDR3 region has 16 residues. The CDR3 spells CASSLTQGGVTGELFF. In nucleotides, the CDR3 is TGTGCCAGCAGCTTAACGCAGGGGGGTGTCACCGGGGAGCTGTTTTTT. The variable domain in full, completed from reference TRBV7-3 and TRBJ2-2, reads GAGVSQTPSNKVTEKGKYVELRCDPISGHTALYWYRQSLGQGPEFLIYFQGTGAADDSGLPNDRFFAVRPEGSVSTLKIQRTERGDSAVYLCASSLTQGGVTGELFFGEGSRLTVL.

With respect to this clone: The same CDR3 also results from other DNA sequences found in this sample. This chain connects TRBV2 to TRBJ1-5; D is possibly TRBD1 (5 bases). The V and J ends lost 4 bases and 0 bases respectively, with 10 bases between them. The CDR3 totals 15 residues. Germline values: CDR1 SNHLY, CDR2 FYNNEI. CDR3 nucleotide sequence: TGTGCCAGCAGTGCCCAGGGTGCTAGCAATCAGCCCCAGCATTTT. Translation gives CASSAQGASNQPQHF.

The chain has TRBV5-5 and TRBJ1-2; D is undetermined. The germline gives CDR1 SGHKS, CDR2 YYEKEE (reference sequence). With 4 bases removed from V and 11 bases from J, the gap between germline ends came to 15 bases. The length of the CDR3 is 12 residues. The CDR3 loop is CASSQLPFHYTF. The CDR3 coding sequence is TGTGCCAGCAGCCAGCTTCCTTTTCATTACACCTTC.

This clone has a single count. This chain joins TRBV30 and TRBJ2-7; weak D call: TRBD2 (6 bases). V dropped 5 bases and J dropped 3 bases, with 20 bases sitting between them. The V gene's germline CDR1 is GTSNPN and CDR2 SVGIG (reference sequence). The CDR3 extends over 15 amino acids. CDR3 region: CAWGFSGTRHYEQYF. For the CDR3, the DNA is TGTGCCTGGGGGTTCTCCGGGACTCGCCACTACGAGCAGTACTTC.

The chain recombines TRBV28 with TRBJ2-7; D possibly corresponds to TRBD1 (6 bases). Germline CDR1 MDHEN, CDR2 SYDVKM. Trimming shortened V by 4 bases and J by 4 bases, and 20 bases separated the two germline ends. The CDR3 loop spans 16 amino acids. CDR3: CASSSSGTSPRYEQYF. CDR3 in DNA: TGTGCCAGCAGTTCTTCCGGGACAAGCCCCCGATACGAGCAGTACTTC.

The genes are TRBV19 and TRBJ1-5, with 10 nucleotides matching TRBD1. CDR3 length: 15 amino acids. CDR1 is LNHDA, CDR2 SQIVND, per germline (reference sequence). Trimming at V came to 6 bases and at J to 2 bases, leaving 4 bases not matched to a gene. The CDR3 loop reads CASSTGTGGNQPQHF. For the CDR3, the DNA is TGTGCCAGTAGCACCGGGACAGGGGGCAATCAGCCCCAGCATTTT.

The rearrangement joins TRBV7-3 to TRBJ2-3; 7 nucleotides line up with TRBD2. The CDR3 is 17 amino acids. The V gene's germline CDR1 is SGHTA and CDR2 FQGTGA. Unmatched junction bases numbered 6, after V lost 0 bases and J lost 0 bases. The CDR3, as DNA: TGTGCCAGCAGCTTAACTGCTAGCGGAACTAGCACAGATACGCAGTATTTT. Translating gives CASSLTASGTSTDTQYF. The complete variable domain, with remaining parts taken from reference TRBV7-3 and TRBJ2-3, reads GAGVSQTPSNKVTEKGKYVELRCDPISGHTALYWYRQSLGQGPEFLIYFQGTGAADDSGLPNDRFFAVRPEGSVSTLKIQRTERGDSAVYLCASSLTASGTSTDTQYFGPGTRLTVL.

The J gene is TRBJ2-1, the V gene TRBV5-1; D is uncertain. Germline V gives CDR1 SGHRS, CDR2 YFSETQ. The V and J ends lost 2 bases and 5 bases respectively, with 14 bases between them. The CDR3 contains 15 residues. The CDR3 loop reads CASSLTPPPNNEQFF. The CDR3 DNA sequence: TGCGCCAGCAGCTTAACCCCACCCCCTAACAATGAGCAGTTCTTC.

This clone was counted between two and nine times. This same CDR3 is encoded by further DNA sequences in the sample. The chain links TRBV28 to TRBJ1-1; a weak D match, TRBD1 (5 bases). The germline V gene encodes CDR1 MDHEN and CDR2 SYDVKM. The CDR3 is 13 residues long. Trimming left V 3 bases short and J 1 base short, with 6 bases between. CDR3 loop: CASSLGGNTEAFF. The CDR3 nucleotides read TGTGCCAGCAGTTTGGGGGGGAACACTGAAGCTTTCTTT. Full variable domain (remainder filled in from reference TRBV28 and TRBJ1-1): DVKVTQSSRYLVKRTGEKVFLECVQDMDHENMFWYRQDPGLGLRLIYFSYDVKMKEKGDIPEGYSVSREKKERFSLILESASTNQTSMYLCASSLGGNTEAFFGQGTRLTVV.